This T cell receptor beta chain was sequenced in a study of shared clonotypes between healthy human individuals. The V and J ends lost 0 bases and 0 bases, in that order; junction bases with no gene match: 3. This CDR3 region has 16 residues. Germline CDR1 is SGHRS and CDR2 is YFSETQ. Sequencing was performed with immunoSEQ multiplex PCR; in TCRdb, only in-frame clones are kept and a portion is missing. Of around 2.3 million clones listed, under 97% were seen once; the top ten hold roughly 0.13%. The V call is TRBV5-1, the J call TRBJ2-3; 8 bases are a match to TRBD2. The sequencing sample was made of naive CD4+ T cells sorted from blood. This sample's subset: CD45RA+ positively selected. The sequence derives from a man aged 18 to 30 in good health. The CDR3 protein is CASSLVSGVSTDTQYF. The CDR3 nucleotides read TGCGCCAGCAGCTTGGTTAGCGGGGTTAGCACAGATACGCAGTATTTT.